Listed here are 6 T cell receptor beta chains from one sample, sequenced in a study of blood T cell repertoires in COVID-19. The data were produced by immunoSEQ multiplex PCR, yet TCRdb's version contains in-frame clones alone and is incomplete. The repertoire includes over 60,000 clones, approximately 90% of them detected once, and about 7% sits in the top ten. The sequenced sample consisted of peripheral blood. The origin of the receptors is a woman aged 80 or over with active COVID-19.

The chain employs TRBV6-2 or TRBV6-3 and TRBJ2-7, with 9 bases matching TRBD2. The germline gives CDR1 MNHEY, CDR2 SVGEGT. The CDR3 extends over 18 amino acids. V dropped 2 bases and J dropped 5; count of bases not matched to a gene: 16. CDR3 DNA sequence: TGTGCCAGCAGTTACCCAGGAGGGGTAGCGGGAGTGACCCACGAGCAGTACTTC. Translated: CASSYPGGVAGVTHEQYF.

J is TRBJ2-3 and V is TRBV10-3, with 9 bases that match TRBD1. V trimming: 10 bases; J trimming: 6 bases; junction bases outside the gene matches: 11. Per germline, CDR1 ENHRY and CDR2 SYGVKD. The CDR3 sequence is 14 residues long. The CDR3 sequence: CATSIGTGHDTQYF. CDR3 sequence (DNA): TGTGCCACCTCAATAGGGACAGGGCATGATACGCAGTATTTT.

The chain is built from TRBV6-5 and TRBJ2-7, with a tentative D call TRBD2 (6 bases). CDR3 length equals 16 residues. The germline V and J ends were trimmed by 2 bases and 3 bases, with 17 bases remaining between them. Per the germline V gene, CDR1 is MNHEY and CDR2 is SVGAGI. This CDR3 reads CASSYRGTGKNYEQYF. The CDR3 nucleotides are TGTGCCAGCAGTTACCGGGGGACCGGGAAAAACTACGAGCAGTACTTC.

The gene calls are TRBV5-1 and TRBJ2-7; TRBD2 matches at 11 bases. This CDR3 is built from 15 residues. After removal of 4 bases from V and 2 bases from J, the junction contained 5 bases not matched to a gene. Looked up from germline, CDR1 is SGHRS and CDR2 is YFSETQ. The CDR3: CASSQLAGGPYEQYF. The CDR3 region has the DNA TGCGCCAGCAGCCAGCTAGCGGGAGGTCCCTACGAGCAGTACTTC.

The chain carries TRBV6-5 and TRBJ2-7; 12 bases agree with TRBD2. The CDR3 is 15 amino acids. CDR1 and CDR2 (germline): MNHEY, SVGAGI. The ends lost 5 bases at V and 2 bases at J; junction bases unmatched: 4. CDR3 DNA: TGTGCCAGCAGTCTGACTAGCGGGGGTACCTACGAGCAGTACTTC. Protein product: CASSLTSGGTYEQYF.

Remarks on this clone: One end of the junction fails to match germline, which may point to a read error. This chain links TRBV7-7 with TRBJ2-2, with 8 bases that match TRBD2. Per the germline V gene, CDR1 is SSHAT and CDR2 is FNYEAQ (reference sequence). The CDR3 sequence is 16 residues long. For the CDR3, the DNA is TGTGCTAGCAGCCAAATCAGCGGGAGTACAGCCGGGGAGCTGTTTTTT. This translates into CASSQISGSTAGELFF.